One and the same sample provided the 30 T cell receptor beta chains below, sequenced in a study of cytomegalovirus exposure and HLA in healthy donors. The PCR used 60 Vbeta and 13 Jbeta primers. Method: immunoSEQ multiplex PCR; TCRdb's copy keeps in-frame clones and lacks some. The sample yields over 150,000 clones, about 74% seen once. Sequencing input: PBMCs. Every receptor here comes from a woman aged 40 to 55 in good health and CMV-seronegative.

This chain uses TRBV2 with TRBJ1-2; 7 bases match TRBD1. V shed 8 bases and J 1 base; nucleotides not matched to a gene: 7. This CDR3 has 14 amino acids. Per germline, CDR1 SNHLY and CDR2 FYNNEI. CDR3 sequence reads: CASGQGGDNYGYTF. The CDR3 DNA reads TGTGCCAGCGGTCAAGGGGGCGATAACTATGGCTACACCTTC.

This chain links TRBV7-9 with TRBJ1-1, with D unclear. Deletions cut 4 bases from V and 1 base from J, with 19 bases between. The CDR3 sequence is 17 residues long. Germline CDR1 SEHNR, CDR2 FQNEAQ (reference sequence). CDR3 region: CASSSAGGGRENTEAFF. The CDR3 DNA reads as TGTGCCAGCAGCTCCGCTGGTGGTGGACGGGAGAACACTGAAGCTTTCTTT.

This sequence joins TRBV29-1 and TRBJ1-2; 7 bases line up with TRBD1. V was pared by 7 bases and J by 6 bases, with 5 bases of the junction left unmatched. CDR3 length: 11 amino acids. CDR1 SQVTM and CDR2 ANQGSEA come from the germline V gene. CDR3 in DNA: TGCAGCGCTTCAACAGGGGATGGCTACACCTTC. Its translation: CSASTGDGYTF.

The rearrangement joins TRBV6-1 to TRBJ1-2; TRBD1 might be the D (6 bases). The V gene's germline CDR1 is MNHNS and CDR2 SASEGT. This CDR3 is 14 amino acids long. V dropped 4 bases and J dropped 6 bases, with 15 bases sitting between them. The CDR3 spells CASSGTRGTHGYTF. The CDR3 nucleotides read TGTGCCAGCAGTGGAACGAGGGGGACACATGGCTACACCTTC.

The V and J genes are TRBV4-1 and TRBJ2-5, with D perhaps matching TRBD1 (6 bases). Trimming cost V 4 bases and J 5 bases, with 20 bases left between them. This CDR3 is built from 16 residues. In germline, CDR1 is MGHRA, CDR2 YSYEKL. Written as DNA, the CDR3 is TGCGCCAGCAGCCCAGGGGCAGGGGATATTTGGGAGACCCAGTACTTC. Translation gives CASSPGAGDIWETQYF.

This clone appeared a few times. The chain combines TRBV6-1 with TRBJ1-2; no clear D. The germline V gene encodes CDR1 MNHNS and CDR2 SASEGT. The germline V and J ends were trimmed by 11 bases and 2 bases, with 9 bases remaining between them. CDR3 length: 11 residues. CDR3 coding DNA: TGTGCCGCGGGGAAGAACTATGGCTACACCTTC. Protein: CAAGKNYGYTF.

The chain uses TRBV2 and TRBJ2-2; 12 bases align to TRBD1. CDR1 and CDR2 (germline): SNHLY, FYNNEI. V lost 8 bases, J lost 3 bases, and 22 bases stayed unmatched. This CDR3 has 21 amino acids. CDR3 in DNA: TGTGCCAGCGGGGGTGGATTTTCGGGACAGGGGGCGCGTTGGGACACCGGGGAGCTGTTTTTT. It yields the protein CASGGGFSGQGARWDTGELFF.

This chain uses TRBV30 with TRBJ2-7; 7 positions agree with TRBD1. CDR1 is GTSNPN, CDR2 SVGIG, per germline (reference sequence). The CDR3 is made up of 13 amino acids. With 2 bases clipped from V and 3 bases from J, the junction kept 4 bases outside the gene matches. The DNA for the CDR3 is TGTGCCTGGAGTCAGGGACAGTTCTACGAGCAGTACTTC. It encodes CAWSQGQFYEQYF.

This chain connects TRBV27 to TRBJ2-3; 7 bases are shared with TRBD2. CDR1 is MNHEY, CDR2 SMNVEV, per germline (reference sequence). V lost 5 bases to trimming and J lost 0 bases; unmatched junction nucleotides: 14. The CDR3 sequence is 18 residues long. In DNA, the CDR3 is TGTGCCAGCAGTCCCTCGGGGCGGGGGAGGATTAGCACAGATACGCAGTATTTT. Residues: CASSPSGRGRISTDTQYF.

The J gene is TRBJ1-1, the V gene TRBV6-5; a possible D gene is TRBD1 (6 bases). Per the germline V gene, CDR1 is MNHEY and CDR2 is SVGAGI. V was clipped by 1 base and J by 3 bases, with 9 bases between them. The CDR3 contains 14 residues. The CDR3: CASSYWEGDTEAFF. CDR3 DNA: TGTGCCAGCAGTTACTGGGAGGGGGACACTGAAGCTTTCTTT.

The J gene is TRBJ2-7, the V gene TRBV7-9; the D gene is possibly TRBD1 (6 bases). Looked up from germline, CDR1 is SEHNR and CDR2 is FQNEAQ (reference sequence). V gave up 5 bases and J gave up 5 bases, with 13 bases separating them. CDR3 length: 13 amino acids. CDR3 coding DNA: TGTGCCAGCAGCCCATCACAGGGCGACGAGCAGTACTTC. This encodes CASSPSQGDEQYF. Together with reference TRBV7-9 and TRBJ2-7, the CDR3 gives the full variable domain: DTGVSQNPRHKITKRGQNVTFRCDPISEHNRLYWYRQTLGQGPEFLTYFQNEAQLEKSRLLSDRFSAERPKGSFSTLEIQRTEQGDSAMYLCASSPSQGDEQYFGPGTRLTVT.

This clone appeared a single time. Sequence at one end of the junction differs from germline and may be a read error. The rearrangement links TRBV11-3 to TRBJ2-1; TRBD2 might be the D (6 bases). This CDR3 comprises 15 residues. Per the germline V gene, CDR1 is SGHNT and CDR2 is YENEEA. The CDR3 DNA is TGTGCCAGCAGCTCTAGGGCGCTGGACTACAATGGGCAGTTCTTC. The encoded protein is CASSSRALDYNGQFF.

This sequence joins TRBV19 and TRBJ2-3; D perhaps matches TRBD1 (6 bases). Trimming removed 1 base at V and 6 bases at J, with 14 bases between. CDR1 is LNHDA, CDR2 SQIVND, per germline (reference sequence). The CDR3 has 15 residues. CDR3 bases: TGTGCCAGTAGTATAGGGGGGCGCGACTGGGATACGCAGTATTTT. The encoded protein is CASSIGGRDWDTQYF. The variable domain in full, completed from reference TRBV19 and TRBJ2-3, reads DGGITQSPKYLFRKEGQNVTLSCEQNLNHDAMYWYRQDPGQGLRLIYYSQIVNDFQKGDIAEGYSVSREKKESFPLTVTSAQKNPTAFYLCASSIGGRDWDTQYFGPGTRLTVL.

The chain recombines TRBV18 with TRBJ2-1, with TRBD2 matching over 12 bases. The V and J ends lost 3 bases and 9 bases, in that order; junction bases with no gene match: 9. The CDR3 has 16 amino acids. Germline V gene sequence: CDR1 KGHSH, CDR2 LQKENI. The CDR3 spells CASSPPGLAGRGEQFF. In nucleotides, the CDR3 is TGTGCCAGCTCACCTCCGGGACTAGCGGGTCGTGGTGAGCAGTTCTTC.

The J gene is TRBJ1-2, the V gene TRBV28; possibly TRBD1 for D (5 bases). Germline V lookup: CDR1 MDHEN, CDR2 SYDVKM. The CDR3 runs 16 residues. V was trimmed by 4 bases and J by 3 bases, leaving 18 bases between them. The CDR3 sequence: CASSSDGHPPYYGYTF. The CDR3 DNA is TGTGCCAGCAGTTCGGATGGACACCCGCCCTACTATGGCTACACCTTC.

The rearrangement uses TRBV5-1 and TRBJ1-3; the match to TRBD1 covers 9 bases. With 4 bases clipped from V and 6 bases from J, the junction kept 5 bases outside the gene matches. Looked up from germline, CDR1 is SGHRS and CDR2 is YFSETQ. There are 14 residues in the CDR3. The chain's CDR3 is CASSPTGGINTIYF. For the CDR3, the DNA is TGCGCCAGCAGCCCCACAGGGGGCATAAACACCATATATTTT.

V usage is TRBV6-4 and J usage is TRBJ2-7; 13 nucleotides match TRBD2. This CDR3 spans 14 amino acids. The J segment lost 6 bases and the V segment lost 5 bases, leaving 4 bases of the junction unmatched. Germline values: CDR1 MRHNA, CDR2 SNTAGT. CDR3 sequence (DNA): TGTGCCAGCAGTCCTCGGACTAGCGGGAGCGAGCAGTACTTC. Translated, it gives CASSPRTSGSEQYF.

The gene calls are TRBV11-2 and TRBJ2-1; tentative D call: TRBD2 (7 bases). Germline CDR1 and CDR2: SGHAT and FQNNGV. The ends were cut back, 0 bases at V and 8 bases at J, with 17 bases in the middle. There are 16 residues in the CDR3. The CDR3 nucleotides are TGTGCCAGCAGCTTAGATATGGGGGGCCTAGCGGATGAGCAGTTCTTC. It is translated as CASSLDMGGLADEQFF.

The chain has TRBV28 and TRBJ1-1; D is ambiguous. V was pared by 6 bases and J by 6 bases, with 20 bases between. CDR3 length equals 15 residues. CDR1 MDHEN and CDR2 SYDVKM come from the germline V gene. DNA of the CDR3: TGTGCCAGCAGGAGGCTCGGGGTGAATGGGGCTGAAGCTTTCTTT. Protein sequence: CASRRLGVNGAEAFF.

This chain joins TRBV11-3 and TRBJ2-7; no firm D call. The CDR3 runs to 16 residues. Looked up from germline, CDR1 is SGHNT and CDR2 is YENEEA. With 1 base removed from V and 0 bases from J, the gap between germline ends came to 13 bases. DNA of the CDR3: TGTGCCAGCAGCTTAGTGTGGGTTAACAGCTCCTACGAGCAGTACTTC. It yields the protein CASSLVWVNSSYEQYF.

This clone has only a few counts. The V call is TRBV9, the J call TRBJ2-7; 7 nucleotides agree with TRBD2. The germline CDR1 and CDR2 sequences are SGDLS and YYNGEE. This CDR3 has 14 amino acids. The trim removed 1 base at V and 2 bases at J, leaving 3 bases unmatched. The CDR3 bases are TGTGCCAGCAGCGTAAGGGGAGGGCCCTACGAGCAGTACTTC. Its translation: CASSVRGGPYEQYF.

This clone was counted between two and nine times. This sequence joins TRBV7-8 and TRBJ1-1, with TRBD1 identical over 7 bases. Germline lookup yields CDR1 SGHVS and CDR2 FQNEAQ. Losses at the gene ends were 2 bases for V and 1 base for J; bases not matched to a gene: 7. The CDR3 covers 16 residues. The CDR3 nucleotides read TGTGCCAGCAGCTTAAGGTACAGGGGCAGGAACACTGAAGCTTTCTTT. It codes for CASSLRYRGRNTEAFF.

In DNA, the CDR3 is TGTGCCAGCAGCTCAGGACTAGCGGGCCACACAGATACGCAGTATTTT. Translated: CASSSGLAGHTDTQYF. The V gene is TRBV5-4, the J gene TRBJ2-3; 11 bases map to TRBD2. Germline V lookup: CDR1 SGHNT, CDR2 YYREEE (reference sequence). The CDR3 totals 16 residues. J lost 2 bases, V lost 3 bases, and 5 bases had no gene match.

The J gene is TRBJ2-3, the V gene TRBV7-9; 10 bases match TRBD2. V was pared by 3 bases and J by 6 bases, with 3 bases of the junction left unmatched. CDR1 SEHNR and CDR2 FQNEAQ come from the germline V gene (reference sequence). The CDR3 is made up of 14 amino acids. As DNA, the CDR3 is TGTGCCAGCAGCTTCAGCGGGAGGGCCGATACGCAGTATTTT. Translated, it gives CASSFSGRADTQYF.

The gene calls are TRBV9 and TRBJ2-7; 9 bases are a match to TRBD1. CDR1 and CDR2 (germline): SGDLS, YYNGEE. V dropped 4 bases and J dropped 3; count of bases not matched to a gene: 14. The CDR3 runs to 17 residues. The CDR3 bases are TGTGCCAGCAGCTTTCGGGACAGGGCTTCTTTGAACTACGAGCAGTACTTC. Protein product: CASSFRDRASLNYEQYF. Complete variable domain (other parts from reference TRBV9 and TRBJ2-7): DSGVTQTPKHLITATGQRVTLRCSPRSGDLSVYWYQQSLDQGLQFLIQYYNGEERAKGNILERFSAQQFPDLHSELNLSSLELGDSALYFCASSFRDRASLNYEQYFGPGTRLTVT.

CDR3: CASSVSGTGVPYSGANVLTF. The CDR3, as DNA: TGTGCCAGCAGCGTATCCGGGACAGGGGTTCCCTACTCTGGGGCCAACGTCCTGACTTTC. The V and J genes are TRBV13 and TRBJ2-6, with 10 bases that match TRBD1. V lost 5 bases and J lost 0; bases outside the gene matches: 13. Germline CDR1 is PRHDT and CDR2 is FYEKMQ (reference sequence). The CDR3 is made up of 20 amino acids.

The genes are TRBV6-5 and TRBJ1-1; D perhaps matches TRBD1 (5 bases). Deletions cut 3 bases from V and 1 base from J, with 9 bases between. The length of the CDR3 is 14 residues. Looked up from germline, CDR1 is MNHEY and CDR2 is SVGAGI. CDR3 protein: CASSYQQENTEAFF. The CDR3 nucleotides read TGTGCCAGCAGTTATCAACAGGAGAACACTGAAGCTTTCTTT.

The chain links TRBV28 to TRBJ1-1; 8 positions match TRBD1. In germline, CDR1 is MDHEN, CDR2 SYDVKM. V lost 3 bases, J lost 3 bases, and 3 bases stayed unmatched. CDR3 size: 14 residues. The CDR3 here is CASSFDRGDTEAFF. CDR3 coding DNA: TGTGCCAGCAGTTTTGACAGGGGAGACACTGAAGCTTTCTTT.

The J gene is TRBJ1-4, the V gene TRBV5-1, with D possibly matching TRBD1 (6 bases). V lost 7 bases and J 1 base, leaving 8 bases between the germline ends. Germline CDR1 SGHRS, CDR2 YFSETQ. The CDR3 is made up of 13 amino acids. This chain's CDR3 is CASRDITNEKLFF. CDR3 coding DNA: TGCGCCAGCCGGGACATAACTAATGAAAAACTGTTTTTT.

The CDR3 loop reads CAIRPRDREGGGYTF. In DNA, the CDR3 is TGTGCCATCAGGCCCCGGGACAGGGAGGGCGGTGGCTACACCTTC. The chain uses TRBV10-3 and TRBJ1-2; TRBD1 matches at 9 bases. Germline CDR1 ENHRY, CDR2 SYGVKD. V shed 6 bases, J shed 7 bases, and the junction held 12 bases outside the gene matches. The CDR3 extends over 15 amino acids.